The 8 T cell receptor beta chains in this list originate from one sample, sequenced in a study of blood T cell repertoires in COVID-19. Sequenced by immunoSEQ multiplex PCR; TCRdb stores in-frame clones only, minus some. Of roughly 86,000 clones listed, about 80% are singletons. The sample taken for sequencing was peripheral blood. These receptors originate from a woman in her 70s with acute or convalescent COVID-19.

The CDR3 region is CASSQTRDRGTEAFF. In DNA form, the CDR3 reads TGTGCCAGCAGCCAGACCCGGGACAGGGGAACTGAAGCTTTCTTT. The J gene is TRBJ1-1, the V gene TRBV3-1 (or the pseudogene TRBV3-2), with TRBD1 matching 10 bases. Germline CDR1 reads LGHDT; CDR2 reads YNNKEL (reference sequence). The CDR3 extends over 15 amino acids. With 3 bases clipped from V and 5 bases from J, the junction kept 6 bases outside the gene matches.

The chain recombines TRBV15 with TRBJ1-4; D might be TRBD1 (6 bases). Germline values: CDR1 LNHNV, CDR2 YYDKDF (reference sequence). Trimming left V 3 bases short and J 4 bases short, with 21 bases between. The CDR3 contains 18 residues. The DNA of the CDR3 is TGTGCCACCAGCAGTAATATTATGACAGGCTATGGTAATGAAAAACTGTTTTTT. This gives the protein CATSSNIMTGYGNEKLFF.

V and J are TRBV2 and TRBJ2-5; D ambiguous. The V gene lost 7 bases and the J gene lost 1 base, with 10 bases spanning the gap. This CDR3 has 13 amino acids. Germline CDR1 reads SNHLY; CDR2 reads FYNNEI. The CDR3 DNA is TGTGCCAGCATGCGGAATCTCCAAGAGACCCAGTACTTC. Its translation: CASMRNLQETQYF. Together with reference TRBV2 and TRBJ2-5, the CDR3 gives the full variable domain: EPEVTQTPSHQVTQMGQEVILRCVPISNHLYFYWYRQILGQKVEFLVSFYNNEISEKSEIFDDQFSVERPDGSNFTLKIRSTKLEDSAMYFCASMRNLQETQYFGPGTRLLVL.

The J gene is TRBJ1-5, the V gene TRBV28, with D perhaps TRBD1 (6 bases). Deletions cut 2 bases from V and 5 bases from J, with 19 bases between. Germline values: CDR1 MDHEN, CDR2 SYDVKM. This CDR3 spans 17 amino acids. The CDR3 sequence is CASSLNVRRQAHQPQHF. DNA for the CDR3: TGTGCCAGCAGTTTAAACGTGAGAAGACAGGCCCATCAGCCCCAGCATTTT.

This chain links TRBV9 with TRBJ2-5; 7 positions match TRBD1. Germline V gene lookup returns CDR1 SGDLS and CDR2 YYNGEE. This CDR3 has 15 residues. V trimming: 4 bases; J trimming: 0 bases; junction bases outside the gene matches: 6. The CDR3 nucleotides read TGTGCCAGCAGCCTCGGGACAGTTAACCAAGAGACCCAGTACTTC. This translates into CASSLGTVNQETQYF.

Only a few counts were recorded for this clone. The chain employs TRBV6-5 and TRBJ2-7; D uncertain. V was trimmed by 2 bases and J by 2 bases, leaving 16 bases between them. Germline lookup yields CDR1 MNHEY and CDR2 SVGAGI. The CDR3 spans 16 residues. The CDR3 nucleotides read TGTGCCAGCAGTTACCAAATAATGACAAGAACCTACGAGCAGTACTTC. Encoded protein: CASSYQIMTRTYEQYF.

V is TRBV9 and J is TRBJ2-1; possibly TRBD1 for D (5 bases). CDR3 length equals 15 residues. Trimming stripped 4 bases from V and 0 bases from J, with 11 bases between. Germline V gene lookup returns CDR1 SGDLS and CDR2 YYNGEE. Here the CDR3 reads CASSPQVSSYNEQFF. DNA of the CDR3: TGTGCCAGCAGCCCACAGGTGAGCTCCTACAATGAGCAGTTCTTC.

The J gene is TRBJ2-3, the V gene TRBV6-1; TRBD2 matches at 8 bases. Germline V gene sequence: CDR1 MNHNS, CDR2 SASEGT. Trimming at V came to 4 bases and at J to 1 base, leaving 7 bases not matched to a gene. This CDR3 has 16 residues. CDR3 sequence (DNA): TGTGCCAGCAGTGGTATCACGGGGGGGCGCACAGATACGCAGTATTTT. It encodes CASSGITGGRTDTQYF.